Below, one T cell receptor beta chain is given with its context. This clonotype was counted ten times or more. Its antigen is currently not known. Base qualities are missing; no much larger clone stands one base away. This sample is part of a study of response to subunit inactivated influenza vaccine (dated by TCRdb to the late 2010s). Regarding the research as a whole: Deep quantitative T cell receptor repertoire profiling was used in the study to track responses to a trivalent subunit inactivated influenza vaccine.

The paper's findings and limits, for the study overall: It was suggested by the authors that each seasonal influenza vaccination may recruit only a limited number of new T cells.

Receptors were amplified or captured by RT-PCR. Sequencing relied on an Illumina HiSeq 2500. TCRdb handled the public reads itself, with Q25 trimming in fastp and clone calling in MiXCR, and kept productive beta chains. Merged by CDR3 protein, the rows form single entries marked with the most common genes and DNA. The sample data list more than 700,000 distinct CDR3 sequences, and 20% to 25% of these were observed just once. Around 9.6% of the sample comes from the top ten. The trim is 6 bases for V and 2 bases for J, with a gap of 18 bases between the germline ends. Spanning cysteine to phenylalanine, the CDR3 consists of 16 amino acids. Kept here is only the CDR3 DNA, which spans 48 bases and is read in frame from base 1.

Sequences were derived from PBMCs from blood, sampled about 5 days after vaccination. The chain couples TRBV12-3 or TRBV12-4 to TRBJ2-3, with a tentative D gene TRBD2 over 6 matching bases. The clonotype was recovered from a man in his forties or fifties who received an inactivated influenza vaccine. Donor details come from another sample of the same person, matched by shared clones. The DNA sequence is TGTGCCAGCAGCAATCCACGGCGGGGAAACACAGATACGCAGTATTTT. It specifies CASSNPRRGNTDTQYF.